This T cell receptor (beta chain) was found in a study of technical replicates of blood from four donors. Clones were sequenced by immunoSEQ multiplex PCR, and TCRdb holds only the in-frame ones, with some missing. The sample gives more than 70,000 clones, around 97% of which show up once; approximately 0.2% is in the top ten. The germline CDR1 and CDR2 sequences are MDHEN and SYDVKM. The V end was cut by 6 bases, the J end by 2 bases, with 14 bases between. The CDR3 consists of 14 residues. Sample: T cells isolated from PBMCs. The receptor's source is a human donor in good health. The chain has TRBV28 and TRBJ2-7, with D possibly matching TRBD1 (6 bases). The CDR3 here is CASSGTWLTYEQYF. CDR3 DNA: TGTGCCAGCAGCGGGACATGGCTGACCTACGAGCAGTACTTC.